This TCR beta chain was recovered during a study of post-analysis software for immune sequencing data. Study results and caveats: In patients, five TRBV segments were more frequent than in controls, with TRBV5-6, TRBV5-1 and TRBV20-1 among them.

Researchers reported that TCR beta cDNA libraries carried unique molecular identifiers. Using its own MiXCR run on the PCR reads, TCRdb lists one record per CDR3 protein. The sample carries hundreds of thousands of distinct CDR3 sequences, 55% to 70% recorded once. To note about this clonotype: Its specificity is unknown.

Germline V lookup: CDR1 LGHNA, CDR2 YNFKEQ. The CDR3 spans 16 residues. The V gene is TRBV4-2, the J gene TRBJ2-7; D may match TRBD1 or TRBD2 (5 bases each). The DNA end favors TRBJ2-5, so the J call may be wrong. Sequenced sample: blood. The source is a girl aged 2-10 years with multiple sclerosis. For the CDR3, the DNA is TGTGCCAGCAGCCAAGTGGGACCGCGAGTCAGCGAGACCCAGTACTTC. As protein: CASSQVGPRVSETQYF.